This TCR beta chain was sequenced during a study of shared clonotypes between healthy human individuals. This CDR3 is 14 amino acids long. V trimming: 2 bases; J trimming: 8 bases; junction bases outside the gene matches: 7. In germline, CDR1 is KGHSH, CDR2 LQKENI. Genomic DNA of every subset was divided equally among multiple immunoSEQ plates. Profiling relied on immunoSEQ multiplex PCR, and the TCRdb table lists in-frame clones only, not all of them. The data hold roughly 2,500,000 clones, with over 85% observed a single time. The receptor was derived from a man between 18 and 29 years old in good health. Some clones in this sample may be carry-over from other donors' samples. The sample comprised naive CD4+ T cells from PBMCs. The subset denotes: CD45RA+ positively selected. V and J are TRBV18 and TRBJ1-2; TRBD1 matches at 8 bases. The CDR3 region has the DNA TGTGCCAGCTCACCAGCAGGGGGCCTGGGCGGCTACACCTTC. Translation: CASSPAGGLGGYTF. Together with reference TRBV18 and TRBJ1-2, the CDR3 gives the full variable domain: NAGVMQNPRHLVRRRGQEARLRCSPMKGHSHVYWYRQLPEEGLKFMVYLQKENIIDESGMPKERFSAEFPKEGPSILRIQQVVRGDSAAYFCASSPAGGLGGYTFGSGTRLTVV.